This T cell receptor beta chain was found in a study of T cells after yellow fever vaccination. At the level of the study: Fractions of low cell number were prepared using SMART-Seq v4 Ultra Low Input.

By 5'RACE template switching, TCR cDNA was produced, with a universal primer site and UMIs added in the process. A single record per CDR3 protein comes from TCRdb applying MiXCR to the 5' RACE reads. The data contain some 400,000 distinct CDR3 sequences, under 20% of them seen just once; the ten biggest clones take up 18%. The CDR3 is 16 residues long. Looked up from germline, CDR1 is MNHEY and CDR2 is SVGAGI. The junction had 10 bases not matched to a gene; V was cut back by 2 bases and J by 7 bases. A few counts support this clonotype. Its antigen is currently unknown. Study results and caveats: The study re-detected most primary-vaccination clones after the booster (nearly 97% CD4, almost 90% CD8).

This specimen consisted of PBMCs, obtained before the yellow fever booster vaccination. The receptor was derived from a man between 18 and 35 years old who received the YFV17D yellow fever vaccine. The rearrangement joins TRBV6-5 to TRBJ2-1, with TRBD1 identical over 8 bases. The CDR3 region has the DNA TGTGCCAGCAGTTACGCTGGAGGACAGGGTATTAATGAGCAGTTCTTC. Encoded protein: CASSYAGGQGINEQFF.